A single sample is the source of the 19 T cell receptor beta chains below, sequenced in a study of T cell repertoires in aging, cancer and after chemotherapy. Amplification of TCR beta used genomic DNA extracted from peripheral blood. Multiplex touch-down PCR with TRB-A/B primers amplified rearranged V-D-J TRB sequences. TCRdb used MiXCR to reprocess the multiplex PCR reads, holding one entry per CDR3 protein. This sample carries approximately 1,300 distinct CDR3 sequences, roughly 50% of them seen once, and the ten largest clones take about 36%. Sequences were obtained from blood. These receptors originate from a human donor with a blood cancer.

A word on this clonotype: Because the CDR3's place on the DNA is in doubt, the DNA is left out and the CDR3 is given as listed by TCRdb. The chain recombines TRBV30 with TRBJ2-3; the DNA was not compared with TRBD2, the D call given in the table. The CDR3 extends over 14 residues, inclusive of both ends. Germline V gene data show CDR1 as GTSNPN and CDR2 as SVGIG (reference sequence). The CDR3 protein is CASTSGEGTDTQYF.

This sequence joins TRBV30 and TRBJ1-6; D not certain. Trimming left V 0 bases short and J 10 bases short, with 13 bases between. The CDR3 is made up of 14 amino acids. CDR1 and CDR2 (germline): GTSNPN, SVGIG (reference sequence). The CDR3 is CAWSVDQNGSPLHF. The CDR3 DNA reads TGTGCCTGGAGTGTCGACCAGAATGGATCACCCCTCCACTTT.

The CDR3 nucleotides read TGTGCCAGCAGCTTGGGGAGTGGGGGGGCGCGAAGCACAGATACGCAGTATTTT. It codes for CASSLGSGGARSTDTQYF. The chain links TRBV5-6 to TRBJ2-3, with D perhaps matching TRBD2 (7 bases). Germline V gene data show CDR1 as SGHDT and CDR2 as YYEEEE. CDR3 length: 18 residues. Trimming cost V 0 bases and J 0 bases, with 17 bases left between them.

CDR3 DNA sequence: TGCAGTGCTCAAGCGGGAGGTTCCACAGATACGCAGTATTTT. Residues: CSAQAGGSTDTQYF. V is TRBV20-1 and J is TRBJ2-3, with TRBD2 matching 9 bases. The J segment lost 2 bases and the V segment lost 5 bases, leaving 5 bases of the junction unmatched. This CDR3 is built from 14 residues. Germline V lookup: CDR1 DFQATT, CDR2 SNEGSKA (reference sequence).

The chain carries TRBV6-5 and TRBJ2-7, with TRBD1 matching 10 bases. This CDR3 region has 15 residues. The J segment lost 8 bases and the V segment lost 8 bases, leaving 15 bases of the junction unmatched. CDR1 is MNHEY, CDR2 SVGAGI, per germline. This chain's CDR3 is CASGGRGTGDRKQYF. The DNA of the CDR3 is TGTGCCAGCGGTGGGCGCGGGACAGGGGATCGGAAGCAGTACTTC.

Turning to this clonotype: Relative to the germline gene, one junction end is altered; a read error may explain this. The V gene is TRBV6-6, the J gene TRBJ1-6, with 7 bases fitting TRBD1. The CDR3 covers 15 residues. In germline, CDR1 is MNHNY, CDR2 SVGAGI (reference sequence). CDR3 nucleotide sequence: TGTGCCAGCAGTTACCCACAGGGGCGATTTTCACCCCTCCAATTT. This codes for CASSYPQGRFSPLQF.

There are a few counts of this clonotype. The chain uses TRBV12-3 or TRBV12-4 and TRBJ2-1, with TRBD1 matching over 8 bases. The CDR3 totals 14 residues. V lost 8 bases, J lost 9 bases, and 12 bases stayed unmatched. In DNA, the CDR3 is TGTGCCAGCGCTGGGACAGGACCGAGCGGTGAGCAGTTCTTC. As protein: CASAGTGPSGEQFF.

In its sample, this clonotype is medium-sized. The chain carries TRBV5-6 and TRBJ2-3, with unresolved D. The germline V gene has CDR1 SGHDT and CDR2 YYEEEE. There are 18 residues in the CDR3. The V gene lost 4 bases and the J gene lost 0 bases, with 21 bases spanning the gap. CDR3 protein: CASSRNDIPFYSTDTQYF. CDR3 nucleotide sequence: TGTGCCAGCAGCCGTAACGACATCCCCTTCTATAGCACAGATACGCAGTATTTT.

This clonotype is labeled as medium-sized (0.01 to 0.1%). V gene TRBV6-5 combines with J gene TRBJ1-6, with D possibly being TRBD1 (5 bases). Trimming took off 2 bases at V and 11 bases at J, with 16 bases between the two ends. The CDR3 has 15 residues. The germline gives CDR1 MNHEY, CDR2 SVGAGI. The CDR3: CASSYGGGYNAPLHF. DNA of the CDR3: TGTGCCAGCAGTTACGGTGGGGGGTATAACGCACCCCTCCACTTT.

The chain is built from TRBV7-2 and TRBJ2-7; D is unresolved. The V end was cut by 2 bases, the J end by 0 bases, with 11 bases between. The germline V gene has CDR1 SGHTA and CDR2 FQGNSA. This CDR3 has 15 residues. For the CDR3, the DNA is TGTGCCAGCAGCTTATCCTATAGCACCTCCTACGAGCAGTACTTC. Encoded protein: CASSLSYSTSYEQYF.

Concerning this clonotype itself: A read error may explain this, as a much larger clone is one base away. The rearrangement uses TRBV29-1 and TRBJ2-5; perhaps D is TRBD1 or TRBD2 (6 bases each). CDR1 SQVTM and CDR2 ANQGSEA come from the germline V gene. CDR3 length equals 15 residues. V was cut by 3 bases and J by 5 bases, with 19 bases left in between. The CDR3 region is CSVEGGGGLKETQYF. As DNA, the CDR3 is TGCAGCGTTGAGGGGGGTGGGGGCCTCAAGGAGACCCAGTACTTC.

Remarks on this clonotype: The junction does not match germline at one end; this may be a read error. CDR3 DNA sequence: TGTGCCAGCAGTGCAGATATCTCTGGGGCCTACGTCCTGACTTTC. This encodes CASSADISGAYVLTF. V gene TRBV6-1 combines with J gene TRBJ2-6; possibly TRBD1 for D (5 bases). The CDR3 loop spans 15 amino acids. Germline CDR1 and CDR2: MNHNS and SASEGT.

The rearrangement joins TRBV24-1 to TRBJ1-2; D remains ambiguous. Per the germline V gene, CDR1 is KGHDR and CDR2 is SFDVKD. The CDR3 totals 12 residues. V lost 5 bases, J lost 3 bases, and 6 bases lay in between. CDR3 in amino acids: CATSGRDYGYTF. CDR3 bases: TGTGCCACCAGTGGCAGAGACTATGGCTACACCTTC.

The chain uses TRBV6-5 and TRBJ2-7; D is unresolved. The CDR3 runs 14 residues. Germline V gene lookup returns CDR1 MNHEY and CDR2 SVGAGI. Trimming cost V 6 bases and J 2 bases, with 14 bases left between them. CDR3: CASSPGGGAYEQYF. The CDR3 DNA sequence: TGTGCCAGCAGCCCGGGTGGCGGAGCCTACGAGCAGTACTTC.

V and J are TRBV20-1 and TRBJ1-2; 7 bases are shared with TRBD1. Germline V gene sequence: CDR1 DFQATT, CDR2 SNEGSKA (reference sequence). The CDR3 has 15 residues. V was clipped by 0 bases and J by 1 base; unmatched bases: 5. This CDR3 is CSARETGTFNYGYTF. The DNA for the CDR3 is TGCAGTGCTAGAGAGACAGGGACCTTTAACTATGGCTACACCTTC.

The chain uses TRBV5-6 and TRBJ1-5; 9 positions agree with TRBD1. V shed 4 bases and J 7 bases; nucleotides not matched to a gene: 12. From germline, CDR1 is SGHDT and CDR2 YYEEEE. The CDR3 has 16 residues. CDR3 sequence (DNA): TGTGCCAGCAGCCCATCCGGGACAGGGTTCGGACAGCCCCAGCATTTT. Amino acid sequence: CASSPSGTGFGQPQHF.

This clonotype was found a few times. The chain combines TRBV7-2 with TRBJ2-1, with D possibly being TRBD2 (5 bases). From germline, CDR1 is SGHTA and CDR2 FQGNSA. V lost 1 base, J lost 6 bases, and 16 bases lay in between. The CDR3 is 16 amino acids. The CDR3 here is CASSLDAGALLNEQFF. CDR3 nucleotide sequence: TGTGCCAGCAGCTTAGATGCGGGCGCTCTCCTCAATGAGCAGTTCTTC.

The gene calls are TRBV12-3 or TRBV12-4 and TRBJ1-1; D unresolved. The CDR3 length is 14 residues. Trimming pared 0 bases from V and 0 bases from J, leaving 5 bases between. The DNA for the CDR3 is TGTGCCAGCAGTTTAGCCGAGATGAACACTGAAGCTTTCTTT. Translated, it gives CASSLAEMNTEAFF.

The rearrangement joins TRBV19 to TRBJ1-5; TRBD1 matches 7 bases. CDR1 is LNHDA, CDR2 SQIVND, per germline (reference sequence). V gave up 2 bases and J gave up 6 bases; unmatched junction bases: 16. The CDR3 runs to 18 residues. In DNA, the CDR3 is TGTGCCAGTAGTATATGGCCCGGTTTGACAGGGCGAGGTCAGCCCCAGCATTTT. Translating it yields CASSIWPGLTGRGQPQHF.